This is a list of T cell receptor beta chains from one sample in a study of T cell responses to AZD1222 COVID-19 vaccine. Sequencing was performed with immunoSEQ multiplex PCR; in TCRdb, only in-frame clones are kept and a portion is missing. The profile shows 45,000 to 60,000 clones, 75% to 90% of them singletons. The sample in question was peripheral blood, obtained on day 0 of AZD1222 vaccination. The source of these receptors is an adult in good health. The CDR3 runs from the conserved cysteine through the conserved F or W. D genes are given only for firm matches. Clone size is not always given. Where it is, it says once, few, many or a class for expanded clones.

abundance	d_gene	v_gene	j_gene	CDR3aa	CDR3nt
-	TRBD1	TRBV7-3	TRBJ2-7	CASSADRGYEQYF	TGTGCCAGCAGCGCGGACAGGGGTTACGAGCAGTACTTC
-	-	TRBV5-5	TRBJ2-7	CASSLGPEPYEQYF	TGTGCCAGCAGCTTAGGGCCAGAACCCTACGAGCAGTACTTC
-	-	TRBV7-3	TRBJ2-1	CASSFGLGNEQFF	TGTGCCAGCAGCTTCGGGCTGGGCAATGAGCAGTTCTTC
-	TRBD1	TRBV6-1	TRBJ1-3	CASSEGDRASGNTIYF	TGTGCCAGCAGTGAAGGGGACAGGGCCTCTGGAAACACCATATATTTT
-	-	TRBV9	TRBJ2-3	CASSVQRRNTDTQYF	TGTGCCAGCAGCGTACAGCGGAGAAACACAGATACGCAGTATTTT
-	-	TRBV10-3	TRBJ1-1	CAISDQTGTNTEAFF	TGTGCCATCAGTGACCAGACAGGCACAAACACTGAAGCTTTCTTT
few	TRBD1	TRBV7-9	TRBJ1-1	CASSLGWDRDPTEAFF	TGTGCCAGCAGCTTAGGATGGGACAGAGATCCCACTGAAGCTTTCTTT
-	-	TRBV7-3	TRBJ2-2	CASSLGMGTGELFF	TGTGCCAGCAGCTTAGGAATGGGGACCGGGGAGCTGTTTTTT
-	-	TRBV27	TRBJ1-5	CASSLAAGQGSNQPQHF	TGTGCCAGCAGTTTAGCGGCGGGACAAGGTAGCAATCAGCCCCAGCATTTT
-	TRBD2	TRBV6-5	TRBJ2-7	CASTGTSGYEQYF	TGTGCCAGCACGGGGACTAGCGGCTACGAGCAGTACTTC
-	-	TRBV30	TRBJ1-2	CAWSVQGDYGYTF	TGTGCCTGGAGTGTACAAGGGGACTATGGCTACACCTTC
-	-	TRBV27	TRBJ1-2	CASSLARVSNYGYTF	TGTGCCAGCAGTTTAGCCAGGGTGTCAAACTATGGCTACACCTTC
once	-	TRBV10-3	TRBJ1-2	CAISESDAYGYTF	TGTGCCATCAGTGAGTCTGACGCCTATGGCTACACCTTC
-	TRBD1	TRBV5-1	TRBJ2-5	CASSQGQVVETQYF	TGCGCCAGCAGCCAAGGACAGGTCGTGGAGACCCAGTACTTC
-	-	TRBV3-1/TRBV3-2	TRBJ1-4	CASSPSDTFERLFF	TGTGCCAGCAGCCCCTCGGACACATTTGAGCGGCTGTTTTTT
-	TRBD2	TRBV28	TRBJ2-4	CASSLLLAGRKNIQYF	TGTGCCAGCAGTTTACTACTAGCGGGACGCAAAAACATTCAGTACTTC
-	TRBD2	TRBV30	TRBJ2-3	CAWIGGGLERYSTDTQYF	TGTGCCTGGATAGGTGGGGGACTAGAGCGATACAGCACAGATACGCAGTATTTT
-	-	TRBV6-5	TRBJ1-5	CASSYSYRENQPQHF	TGTGCCAGCAGTTACTCATACAGGGAAAATCAGCCCCAGCATTTT
-	-	TRBV6-6	TRBJ2-2	CASSYVAGRDGELFF	TGTGCCAGCAGTTACGTCGCAGGGAGAGACGGGGAGCTGTTTTTT
once	-	TRBV5-6	TRBJ2-7	CASSLGWGSYEQYF	TGTGCCAGCAGCTTGGGCTGGGGCTCCTACGAGCAGTACTTC
once	-	TRBV7-9	TRBJ2-7	CASSLEGLASARYEQYF	TGTGCCAGCAGCTTAGAGGGGCTAGCTTCAGCCCGCTACGAGCAGTACTTC
-	TRBD2	TRBV4-2	TRBJ2-1	CASSQVSRLASYNEQFF	TGTGCCAGCAGCCAAGTGTCTCGACTAGCCTCCTACAATGAGCAGTTCTTC
-	-	TRBV27	TRBJ1-5	CASRAEVGSNQPQHF	TGTGCCAGCAGGGCCGAGGTGGGTAGCAATCAGCCCCAGCATTTT
-	-	TRBV15	TRBJ2-1	CATSRDTLGSNDNEQFF	TGTGCCACCAGCAGAGATACATTAGGGAGCAACGACAATGAGCAGTTCTTC
-	-	TRBV11-3	TRBJ2-3	CASSLEGRTQDTQYF	TGTGCCAGCAGCTTAGAGGGGAGGACCCAGGATACGCAGTATTTT
-	TRBD1	TRBV7-8	TRBJ2-7	CASSLADRAGEQYF	TGTGCCAGCAGCTTAGCGGACAGGGCGGGGGAGCAGTACTTC
-	-	TRBV18	TRBJ1-3	CASSPPTGADSGNTIYF	TGTGCCAGCTCACCACCGACGGGGGCTGACTCTGGAAACACCATATATTTT
-	-	TRBV7-2	TRBJ2-2	CASSLADGELFF	TGTGCCAGCAGCTTAGCGGACGGGGAGCTGTTTTTT
-	-	TRBV4-1	TRBJ1-5	CASSQGGRGTRQPQHF	TGCGCCAGCAGCCAAGGGGGTCGGGGAACGCGTCAGCCCCAGCATTTT
once	-	TRBV28	TRBJ2-1	CASSRGQYNEQFF	TGTGCCAGCAGTAGAGGACAGTACAATGAGCAGTTCTTC
once	-	TRBV11-3	TRBJ2-1	CASSSSSHEQFF	TGTGCCAGCAGCTCTTCAAGTCATGAGCAGTTCTTC
-	-	TRBV28	TRBJ2-7	CASSTPNTPYEQYF	TGTGCCAGCAGTACACCCAATACCCCCTACGAGCAGTACTTC
-	-	TRBV28	TRBJ2-7	CASSFLREHEQYF	TGTGCCAGCAGTTTCCTCAGGGAGCACGAGCAGTACTTC
few	-	TRBV11-2	TRBJ1-1	CASSYQRTEAFF	TGTGCCAGCAGCTATCAGAGGACTGAAGCTTTCTTT
once	-	TRBV5-4	TRBJ2-6	CASSDTWGANVLTF	TGTGCCAGCAGCGACACTTGGGGGGCCAACGTCCTGACTTTC
-	TRBD2	TRBV3-1/TRBV3-2	TRBJ2-1	CASASSGVAGNEQFF	TGTGCCAGCGCATCAAGCGGGGTGGCCGGCAATGAGCAGTTCTTC
-	-	TRBV5-8	TRBJ1-5	CASSLETGSRNQPQHF	TGTGCCAGCAGCTTGGAGACAGGATCTCGGAATCAGCCCCAGCATTTT
-	TRBD1	TRBV7-9	TRBJ2-6	CASSHGTDGANVLTF	TGTGCCAGCAGCCACGGGACAGATGGGGCCAACGTCCTGACTTTC
-	-	TRBV7-6	TRBJ2-2	CASSLGGDVGELFF	TGTGCCAGCAGCTTAGGAGGGGATGTCGGGGAGCTGTTTTTT
-	-	TRBV11-2	TRBJ1-2	CASSFSAGNGYTF	TGTGCCAGCAGCTTTAGCGCAGGGAATGGCTACACCTTC
-	-	TRBV5-6	TRBJ2-7	CASSLRTSRYEQYF	TGTGCCAGCAGCCTTAGGACATCCCGGTACGAGCAGTACTTC
-	-	TRBV24-1	TRBJ1-5	CATSDLSGQLTRAQHF	TGTGCCACCAGTGATTTGTCTGGGCAGCTCACAAGGGCCCAGCATTTT
-	TRBD2	TRBV28	TRBJ2-7	CASSLGASGSGEQYF	TGTGCCAGCAGTTTGGGGGCTAGCGGGAGTGGTGAGCAGTACTTC
-	-	TRBV7-9	TRBJ1-5	CASSGDMSNQPQHF	TGTGCCAGCAGCGGGGATATGAGCAATCAGCCCCAGCATTTT
once	TRBD1	TRBV5-1	TRBJ1-1	CASSPGQGLTEAFF	TGCGCCAGCAGCCCGGGACAGGGCCTCACTGAAGCTTTCTTT
-	-	TRBV19	TRBJ1-1	CASSMTQETKVVNTEAFF	TGTGCCAGTAGTATGACACAGGAAACTAAGGTCGTGAACACTGAAGCTTTCTTT
-	-	TRBV5-5	TRBJ1-5	CASSLTGTYNQPQHF	TGTGCCAGCAGCTTAACAGGGACCTACAATCAGCCCCAGCATTTT